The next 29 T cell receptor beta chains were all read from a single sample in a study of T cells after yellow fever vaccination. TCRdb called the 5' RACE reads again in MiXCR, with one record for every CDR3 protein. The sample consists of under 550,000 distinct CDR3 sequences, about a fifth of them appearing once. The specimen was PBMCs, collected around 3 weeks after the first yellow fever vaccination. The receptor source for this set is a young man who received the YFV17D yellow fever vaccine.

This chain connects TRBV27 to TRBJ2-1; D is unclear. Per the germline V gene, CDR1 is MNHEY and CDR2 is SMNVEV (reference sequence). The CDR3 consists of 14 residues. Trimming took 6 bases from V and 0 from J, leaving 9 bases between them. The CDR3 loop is CASRGPFSYNEQFF. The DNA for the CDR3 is TGTGCCAGCAGGGGTCCGTTCTCCTACAATGAGCAGTTCTTC.

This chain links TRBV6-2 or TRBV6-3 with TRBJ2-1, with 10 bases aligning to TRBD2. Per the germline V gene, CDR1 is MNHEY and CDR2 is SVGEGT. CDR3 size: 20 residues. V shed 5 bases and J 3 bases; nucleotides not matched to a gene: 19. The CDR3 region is CASSLSFPTASGGLYNEQFF. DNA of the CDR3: TGTGCCAGCAGTCTCTCATTCCCTACGGCTAGCGGGGGCCTCTACAATGAGCAGTTCTTC.

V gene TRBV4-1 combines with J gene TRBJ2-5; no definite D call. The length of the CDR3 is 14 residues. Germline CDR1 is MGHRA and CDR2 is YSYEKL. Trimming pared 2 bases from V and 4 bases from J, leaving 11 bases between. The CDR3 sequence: CASSQTFPGETQYF. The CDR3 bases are TGCGCCAGCAGCCAAACTTTCCCGGGAGAGACCCAGTACTTC.

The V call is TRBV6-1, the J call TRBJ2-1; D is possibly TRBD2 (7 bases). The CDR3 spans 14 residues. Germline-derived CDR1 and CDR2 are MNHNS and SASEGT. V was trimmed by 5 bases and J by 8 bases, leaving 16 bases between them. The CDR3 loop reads CASSIRGAVDEQFF. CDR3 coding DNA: TGTGCCAGCAGTATCCGGGGGGCGGTCGATGAGCAGTTCTTC.

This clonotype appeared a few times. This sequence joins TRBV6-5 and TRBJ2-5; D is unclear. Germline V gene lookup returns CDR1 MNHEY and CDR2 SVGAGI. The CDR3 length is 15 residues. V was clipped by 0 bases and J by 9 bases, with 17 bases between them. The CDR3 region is CASSYSSSASSAQYF. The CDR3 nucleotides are TGTGCCAGCAGTTACTCGAGCTCAGCCTCTTCGGCCCAGTACTTC.

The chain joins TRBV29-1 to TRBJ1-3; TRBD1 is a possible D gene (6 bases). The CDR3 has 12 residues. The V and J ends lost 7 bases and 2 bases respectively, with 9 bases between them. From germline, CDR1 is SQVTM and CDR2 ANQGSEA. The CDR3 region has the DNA TGCAGCGCGGAGGGGGCTGGAAACACCATATATTTT. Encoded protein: CSAEGAGNTIYF.

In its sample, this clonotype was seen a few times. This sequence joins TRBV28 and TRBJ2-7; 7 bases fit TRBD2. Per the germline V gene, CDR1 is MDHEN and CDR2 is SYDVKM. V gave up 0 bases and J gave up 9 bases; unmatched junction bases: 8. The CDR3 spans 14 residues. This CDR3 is CASSLWGGGSWQYV. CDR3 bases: TGTGCCAGCAGTTTATGGGGGGGGGGATCTTGGCAGTACGTC.

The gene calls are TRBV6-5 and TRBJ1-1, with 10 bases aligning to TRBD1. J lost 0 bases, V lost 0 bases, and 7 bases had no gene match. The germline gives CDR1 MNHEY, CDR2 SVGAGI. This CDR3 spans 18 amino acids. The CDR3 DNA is TGTGCCAGCAGTTACTCCGGGACAGGGGTGTTCATGAACACTGAAGCTTTCTTT. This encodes CASSYSGTGVFMNTEAFF.

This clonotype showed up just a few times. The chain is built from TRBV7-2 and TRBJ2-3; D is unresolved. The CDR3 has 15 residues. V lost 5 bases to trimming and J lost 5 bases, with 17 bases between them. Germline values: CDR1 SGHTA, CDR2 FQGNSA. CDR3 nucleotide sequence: TGTGCCAGCAGCCGCGCGATGCTTCCCGGAGATACGCAGTATTTT. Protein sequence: CASSRAMLPGDTQYF.

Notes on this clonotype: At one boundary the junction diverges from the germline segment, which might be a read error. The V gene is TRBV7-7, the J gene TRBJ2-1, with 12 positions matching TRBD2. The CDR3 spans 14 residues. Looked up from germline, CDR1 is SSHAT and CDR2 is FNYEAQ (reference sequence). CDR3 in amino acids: CASSSGLAGYEQFF. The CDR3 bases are TGTGCTAGCAGCTCCGGACTAGCGGGGTATGAGCAGTTCTTC.

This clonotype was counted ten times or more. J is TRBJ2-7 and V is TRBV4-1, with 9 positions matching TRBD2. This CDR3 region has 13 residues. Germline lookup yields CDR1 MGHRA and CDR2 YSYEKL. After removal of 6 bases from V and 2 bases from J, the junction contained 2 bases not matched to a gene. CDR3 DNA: TGCGCCAGCAGACCTAGCGGGACCTACGAGCAGTACTTC. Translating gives CASRPSGTYEQYF.

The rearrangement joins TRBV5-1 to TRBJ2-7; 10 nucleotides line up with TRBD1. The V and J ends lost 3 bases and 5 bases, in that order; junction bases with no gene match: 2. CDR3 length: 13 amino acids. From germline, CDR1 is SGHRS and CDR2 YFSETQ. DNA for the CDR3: TGCGCCAGCAGCTCGACAGGGGGCCACGAGCAGTACGTC. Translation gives CASSSTGGHEQYV.

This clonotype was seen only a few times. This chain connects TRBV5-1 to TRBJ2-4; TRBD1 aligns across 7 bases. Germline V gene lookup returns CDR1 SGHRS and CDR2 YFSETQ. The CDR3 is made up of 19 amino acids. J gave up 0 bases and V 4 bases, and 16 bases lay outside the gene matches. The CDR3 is CASSLQTGPGLIAKNIQYF. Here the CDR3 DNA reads TGCGCCAGCAGCCTACAGACAGGGCCGGGCCTGATAGCCAAAAACATTCAGTACTTC. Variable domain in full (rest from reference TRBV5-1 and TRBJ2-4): KAGVTQTPRYLIKTRGQQVTLSCSPISGHRSVSWYQQTPGQGLQFLFEYFSETQRNKGNFPGRFSGRQFSNSRSEMNVSTLELGDSALYLCASSLQTGPGLIAKNIQYFGAGTRLSVL.

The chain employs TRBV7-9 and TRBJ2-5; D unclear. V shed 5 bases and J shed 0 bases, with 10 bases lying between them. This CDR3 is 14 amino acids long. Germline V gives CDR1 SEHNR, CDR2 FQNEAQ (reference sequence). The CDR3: CASSHDLYQETQYF. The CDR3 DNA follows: TGTGCCAGCAGCCACGACCTGTACCAAGAGACCCAGTACTTC.

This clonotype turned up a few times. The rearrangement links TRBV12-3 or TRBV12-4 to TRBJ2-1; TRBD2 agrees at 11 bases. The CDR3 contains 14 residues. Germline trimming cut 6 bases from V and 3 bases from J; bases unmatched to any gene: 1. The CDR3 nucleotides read TGTGCCAGCAGCACTAGCGGGAGCTACAATGAGCAGTTCTTC. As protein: CASSTSGSYNEQFF.

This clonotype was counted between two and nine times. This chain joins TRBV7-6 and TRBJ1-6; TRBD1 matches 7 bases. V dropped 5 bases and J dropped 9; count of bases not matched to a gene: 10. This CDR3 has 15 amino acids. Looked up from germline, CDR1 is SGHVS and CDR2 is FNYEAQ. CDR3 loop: CASSPVDRVVSPLHF. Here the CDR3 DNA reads TGTGCCAGCAGCCCTGTAGACAGGGTGGTTTCACCCCTCCACTTT.

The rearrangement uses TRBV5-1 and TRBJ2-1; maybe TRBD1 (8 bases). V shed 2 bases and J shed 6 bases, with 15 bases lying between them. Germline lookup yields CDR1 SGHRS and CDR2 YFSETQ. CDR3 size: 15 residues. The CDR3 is CASSLQGGIINEQFF. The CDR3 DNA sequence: TGCGCCAGCAGCTTACAGGGGGGGATTATCAATGAGCAGTTCTTC.

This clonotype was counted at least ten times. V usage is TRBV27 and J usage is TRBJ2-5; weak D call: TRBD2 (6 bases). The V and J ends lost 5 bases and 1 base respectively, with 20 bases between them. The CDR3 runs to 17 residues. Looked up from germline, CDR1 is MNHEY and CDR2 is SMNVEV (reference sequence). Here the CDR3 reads CASSPTPGGRGQETQYF. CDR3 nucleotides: TGTGCCAGCAGTCCCACTCCCGGGGGTAGGGGCCAAGAGACCCAGTACTTC.

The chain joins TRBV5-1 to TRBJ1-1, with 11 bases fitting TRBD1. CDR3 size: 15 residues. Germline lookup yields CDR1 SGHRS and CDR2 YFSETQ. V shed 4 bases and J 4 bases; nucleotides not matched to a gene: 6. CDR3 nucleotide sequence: TGCGCCAGCAGCCCCGGGACAGGGGGATTCACTGAAGCTTTCTTT. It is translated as CASSPGTGGFTEAFF.

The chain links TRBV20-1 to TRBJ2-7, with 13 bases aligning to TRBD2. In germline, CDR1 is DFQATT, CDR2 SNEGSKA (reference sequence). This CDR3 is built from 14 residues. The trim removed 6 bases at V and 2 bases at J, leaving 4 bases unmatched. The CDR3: CSAELAGGTYEQYF. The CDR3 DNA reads TGCAGTGCAGAACTAGCGGGGGGGACCTACGAGCAGTACTTC.

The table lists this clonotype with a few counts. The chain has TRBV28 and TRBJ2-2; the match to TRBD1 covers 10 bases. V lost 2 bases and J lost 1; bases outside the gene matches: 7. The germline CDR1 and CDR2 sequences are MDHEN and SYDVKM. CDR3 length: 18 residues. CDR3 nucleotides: TGTGCCAGCAGTTTAGACAGGGGGCGAATAGAGAACACCGGGGAGCTGTTTTTT. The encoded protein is CASSLDRGRIENTGELFF.

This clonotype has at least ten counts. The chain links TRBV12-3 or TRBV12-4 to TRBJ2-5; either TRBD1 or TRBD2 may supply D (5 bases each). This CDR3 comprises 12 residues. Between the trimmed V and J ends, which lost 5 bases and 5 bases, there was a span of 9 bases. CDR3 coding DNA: TGTGCCAGCAGTGGGACGTGGGAGACCCAGTACTTC. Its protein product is CASSGTWETQYF.

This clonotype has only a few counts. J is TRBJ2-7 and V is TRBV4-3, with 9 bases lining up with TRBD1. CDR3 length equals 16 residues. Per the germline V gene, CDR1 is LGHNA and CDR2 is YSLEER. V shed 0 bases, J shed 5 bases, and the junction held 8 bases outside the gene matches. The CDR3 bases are TGCGCCAGCAGCCAAGATCCCGGACAGGGGTTCAACGAGCAGTACTTC. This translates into CASSQDPGQGFNEQYF.

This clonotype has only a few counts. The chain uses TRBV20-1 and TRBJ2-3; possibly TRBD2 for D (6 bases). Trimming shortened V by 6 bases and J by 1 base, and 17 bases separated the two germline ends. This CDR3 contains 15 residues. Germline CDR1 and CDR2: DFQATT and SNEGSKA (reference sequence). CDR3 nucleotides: TGCAGTGCCCATATCCCGGGGGAGGGCACAGATACGCAGTATTTT. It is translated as CSAHIPGEGTDTQYF.

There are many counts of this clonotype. CDR3 loop: CASSRLAGSDTQYF. The CDR3 bases are TGTGCCAGCAGCCGACTAGCGGGGTCAGATACGCAGTATTTT. The genes are TRBV12-3 or TRBV12-4 and TRBJ2-3; TRBD2 agrees at 11 bases. The CDR3 totals 14 residues. Unmatched junction bases numbered 3, after V lost 6 bases and J lost 4 bases.

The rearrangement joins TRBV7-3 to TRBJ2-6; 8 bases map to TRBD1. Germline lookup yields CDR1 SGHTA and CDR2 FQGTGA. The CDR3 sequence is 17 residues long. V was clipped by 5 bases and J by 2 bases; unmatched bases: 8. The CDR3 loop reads CASSVQGANAGANVLTF. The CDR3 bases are TGTGCCAGCAGCGTGCAGGGGGCTAATGCTGGGGCCAACGTCCTGACTTTC.

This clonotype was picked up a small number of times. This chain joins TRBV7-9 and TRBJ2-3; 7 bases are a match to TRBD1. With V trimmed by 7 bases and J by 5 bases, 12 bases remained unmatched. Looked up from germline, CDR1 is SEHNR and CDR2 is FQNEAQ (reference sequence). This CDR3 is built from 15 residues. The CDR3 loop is CASTLRGYRGDTQYF. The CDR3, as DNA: TGTGCCAGCACCCTAAGGGGGTACAGGGGAGATACGCAGTATTTT. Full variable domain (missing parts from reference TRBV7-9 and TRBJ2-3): DTGVSQNPRHKITKRGQNVTFRCDPISEHNRLYWYRQTLGQGPEFLTYFQNEAQLEKSRLLSDRFSAERPKGSFSTLEIQRTEQGDSAMYLCASTLRGYRGDTQYFGPGTRLTVL.

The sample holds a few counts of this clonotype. The CDR3 protein is CSASSGSSEQYV. In nucleotides, the CDR3 is TGCAGTGCTAGCTCCGGGTCAAGCGAGCAGTACGTC. This chain uses TRBV20-1 with TRBJ2-7, with no clear D. The CDR3 is made up of 12 amino acids. CDR1 DFQATT and CDR2 SNEGSKA come from the germline V gene (reference sequence). V was trimmed by 3 bases and J by 6 bases, leaving 12 bases between them.

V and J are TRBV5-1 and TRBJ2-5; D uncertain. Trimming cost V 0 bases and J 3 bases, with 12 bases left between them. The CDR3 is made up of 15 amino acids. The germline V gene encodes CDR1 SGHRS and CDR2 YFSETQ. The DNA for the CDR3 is TGCGCCAGCAGCTTGGATTATAGAATCGAAGAGACCCAGTACTTC. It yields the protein CASSLDYRIEETQYF.